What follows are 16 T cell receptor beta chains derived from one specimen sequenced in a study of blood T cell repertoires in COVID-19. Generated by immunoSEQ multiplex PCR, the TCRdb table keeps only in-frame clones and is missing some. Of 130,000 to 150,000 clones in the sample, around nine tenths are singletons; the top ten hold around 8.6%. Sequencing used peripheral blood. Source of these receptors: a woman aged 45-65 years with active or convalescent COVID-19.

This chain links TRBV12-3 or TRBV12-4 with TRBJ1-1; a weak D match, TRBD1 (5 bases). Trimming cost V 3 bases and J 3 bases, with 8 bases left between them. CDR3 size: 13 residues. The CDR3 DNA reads TGTGCCAGCAGTTTTGGAGGGGACACTGAAGCTTTCTTT. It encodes CASSFGGDTEAFF.

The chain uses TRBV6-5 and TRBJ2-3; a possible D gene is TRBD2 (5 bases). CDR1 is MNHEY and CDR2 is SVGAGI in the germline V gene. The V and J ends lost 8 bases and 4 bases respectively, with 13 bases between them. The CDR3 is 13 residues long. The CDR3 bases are TGTGCCAGCTTCGGGAAAGGCGCAGATACGCAGTATTTT. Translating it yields CASFGKGADTQYF.

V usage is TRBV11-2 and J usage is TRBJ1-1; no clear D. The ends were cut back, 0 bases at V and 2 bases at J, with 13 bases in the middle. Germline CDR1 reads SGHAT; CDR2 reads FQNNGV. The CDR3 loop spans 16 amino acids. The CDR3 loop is CASSLDFQRLNTEAFF. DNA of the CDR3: TGTGCCAGCAGCTTAGATTTCCAGCGCCTCAACACTGAAGCTTTCTTT. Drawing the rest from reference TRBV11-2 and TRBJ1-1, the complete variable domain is EAGVAQSPRYKIIEKRQSVAFWCNPISGHATLYWYQQILGQGPKLLIQFQNNGVVDDSQLPKDRFSAERLKGVDSTLKIQPAKLEDSAVYLCASSLDFQRLNTEAFFGQGTRLTVV.

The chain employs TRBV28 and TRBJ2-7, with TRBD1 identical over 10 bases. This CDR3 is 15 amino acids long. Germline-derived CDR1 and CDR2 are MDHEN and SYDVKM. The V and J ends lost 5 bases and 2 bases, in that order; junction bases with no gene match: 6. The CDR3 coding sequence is TGTGCCAGCAGTCCCCCGGGACAGGGGCCCTACGAGCAGTACTTC. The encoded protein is CASSPPGQGPYEQYF.

CDR3 DNA sequence: TGTGCCAGCAGCCAAGTTCCCCTAGCTGGAAACACCATATATTTT. It specifies CASSQVPLAGNTIYF. V gene TRBV3-1 (or the pseudogene TRBV3-2) combines with J gene TRBJ1-3; D unresolved. CDR1 and CDR2 from the germline V gene are LGHDT and YNNKEL (reference sequence). V was trimmed by 1 base and J by 2 bases, leaving 9 bases between them. There are 15 residues in the CDR3.

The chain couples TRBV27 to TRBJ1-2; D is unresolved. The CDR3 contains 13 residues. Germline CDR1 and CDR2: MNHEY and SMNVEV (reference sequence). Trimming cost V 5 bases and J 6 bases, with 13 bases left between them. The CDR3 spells CASSIGLGDGYTF. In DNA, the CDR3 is TGTGCCAGCAGTATCGGCCTCGGGGATGGCTACACCTTC.

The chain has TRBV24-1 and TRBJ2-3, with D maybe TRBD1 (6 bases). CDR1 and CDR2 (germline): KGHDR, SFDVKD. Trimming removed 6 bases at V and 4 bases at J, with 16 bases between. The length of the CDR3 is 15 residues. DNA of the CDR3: TGTGCCACCAGTAACAGGGTCGAGCCGGCAGATACGCAGTATTTT. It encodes CATSNRVEPADTQYF.

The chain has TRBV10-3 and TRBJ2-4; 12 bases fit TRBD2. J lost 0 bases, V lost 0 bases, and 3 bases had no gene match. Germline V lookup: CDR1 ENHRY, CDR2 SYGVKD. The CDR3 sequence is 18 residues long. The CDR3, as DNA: TGTGCCATCAGTGAGTCTTCTAGCGGGGGGGTAGCCAAAAACATTCAGTACTTC. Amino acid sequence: CAISESSSGGVAKNIQYF.

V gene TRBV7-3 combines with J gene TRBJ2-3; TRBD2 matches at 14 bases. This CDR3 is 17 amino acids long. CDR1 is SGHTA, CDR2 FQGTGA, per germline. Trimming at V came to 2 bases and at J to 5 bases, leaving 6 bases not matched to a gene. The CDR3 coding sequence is TGTGCCAGCAGCTTAGGGGGACTAGCGGGAGCAGGAGATACGCAGTATTTT. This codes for CASSLGGLAGAGDTQYF.

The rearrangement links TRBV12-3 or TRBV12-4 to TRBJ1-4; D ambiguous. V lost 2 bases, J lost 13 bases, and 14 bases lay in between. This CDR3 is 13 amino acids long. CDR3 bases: TGTGCCAGCAGTTTACCCGGGATCCAGAGACTGTTTTTT. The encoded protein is CASSLPGIQRLFF.

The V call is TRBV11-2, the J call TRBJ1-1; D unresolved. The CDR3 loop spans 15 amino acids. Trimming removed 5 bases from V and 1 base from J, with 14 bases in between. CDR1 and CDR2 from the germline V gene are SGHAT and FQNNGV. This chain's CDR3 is CASSQREGKNTEAFF. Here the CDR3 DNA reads TGTGCCAGCAGCCAGAGGGAGGGAAAGAACACTGAAGCTTTCTTT.

CDR3 nucleotide sequence: TGTGCCAGCAGTTTAGGGGACAGGTACGAGCAGTACTTC. It specifies CASSLGDRYEQYF. The rearrangement joins TRBV27 to TRBJ2-7; 8 positions match TRBD1. CDR3 length: 13 residues. V dropped 2 bases and J dropped 4; count of bases not matched to a gene: 1. Germline V lookup: CDR1 MNHEY, CDR2 SMNVEV (reference sequence).

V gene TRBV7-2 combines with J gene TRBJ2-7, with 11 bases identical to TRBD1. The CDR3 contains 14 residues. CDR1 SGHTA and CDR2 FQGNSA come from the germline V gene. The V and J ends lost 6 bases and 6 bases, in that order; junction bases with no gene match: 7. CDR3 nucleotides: TGTGCCAGCAGACTAGGACAGGGGGCAGGCGAGCAGTACTTC. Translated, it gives CASRLGQGAGEQYF.

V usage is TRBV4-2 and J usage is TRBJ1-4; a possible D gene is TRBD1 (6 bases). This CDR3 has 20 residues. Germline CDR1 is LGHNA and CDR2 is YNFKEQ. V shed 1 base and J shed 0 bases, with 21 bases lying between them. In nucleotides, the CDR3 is TGTGCCAGCAGCCAAGGCCGCGCGGGGGGCGGTCTAGCAACTAATGAAAAACTGTTTTTT. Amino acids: CASSQGRAGGGLATNEKLFF.

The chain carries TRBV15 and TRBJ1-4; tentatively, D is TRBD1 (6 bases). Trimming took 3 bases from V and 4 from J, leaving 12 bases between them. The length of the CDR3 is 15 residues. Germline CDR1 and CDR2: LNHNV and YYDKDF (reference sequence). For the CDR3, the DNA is TGTGCCACCAGCAGGGGGGCCGTTGGTAATGAAAAACTGTTTTTT. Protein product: CATSRGAVGNEKLFF.

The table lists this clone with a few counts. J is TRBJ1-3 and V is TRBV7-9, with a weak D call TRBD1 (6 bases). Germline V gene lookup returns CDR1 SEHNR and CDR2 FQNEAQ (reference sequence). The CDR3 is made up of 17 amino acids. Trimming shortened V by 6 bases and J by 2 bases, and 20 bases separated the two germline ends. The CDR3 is CASSSWEDGGPGNTIYF. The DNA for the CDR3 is TGTGCCAGCAGTTCGTGGGAGGACGGGGGGCCTGGAAACACCATATATTTT. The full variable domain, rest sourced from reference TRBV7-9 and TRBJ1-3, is DTGVSQNPRHKITKRGQNVTFRCDPISEHNRLYWYRQTLGQGPEFLTYFQNEAQLEKSRLLSDRFSAERPKGSFSTLEIQRTEQGDSAMYLCASSSWEDGGPGNTIYFGEGSWLTVV.